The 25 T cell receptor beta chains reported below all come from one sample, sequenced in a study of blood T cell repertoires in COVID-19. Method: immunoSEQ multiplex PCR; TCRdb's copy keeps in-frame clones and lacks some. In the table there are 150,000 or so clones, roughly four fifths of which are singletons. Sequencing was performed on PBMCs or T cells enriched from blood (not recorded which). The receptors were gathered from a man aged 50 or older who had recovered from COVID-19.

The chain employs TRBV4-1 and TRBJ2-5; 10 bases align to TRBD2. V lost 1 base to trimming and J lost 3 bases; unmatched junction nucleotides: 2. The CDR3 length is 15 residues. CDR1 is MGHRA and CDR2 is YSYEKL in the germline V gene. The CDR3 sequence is CASSQASGGKETQYF. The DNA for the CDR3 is TGCGCCAGCAGCCAAGCTAGCGGGGGAAAAGAGACCCAGTACTTC.

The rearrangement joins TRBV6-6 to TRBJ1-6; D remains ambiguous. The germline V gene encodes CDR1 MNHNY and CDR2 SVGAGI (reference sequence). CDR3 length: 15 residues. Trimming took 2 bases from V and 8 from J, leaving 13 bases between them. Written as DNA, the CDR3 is TGTGCCAGCAGTTACGGCCAGGTCGTTGATTCACCCCTCCACTTT. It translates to CASSYGQVVDSPLHF.

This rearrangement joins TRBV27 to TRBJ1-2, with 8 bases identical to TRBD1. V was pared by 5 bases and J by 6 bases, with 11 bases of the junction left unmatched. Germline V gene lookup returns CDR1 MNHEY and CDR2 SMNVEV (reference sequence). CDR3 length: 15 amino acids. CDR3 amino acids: CASSPWTGPLDGYTF. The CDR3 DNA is TGTGCCAGCAGTCCGTGGACAGGGCCCCTAGATGGCTACACCTTC.

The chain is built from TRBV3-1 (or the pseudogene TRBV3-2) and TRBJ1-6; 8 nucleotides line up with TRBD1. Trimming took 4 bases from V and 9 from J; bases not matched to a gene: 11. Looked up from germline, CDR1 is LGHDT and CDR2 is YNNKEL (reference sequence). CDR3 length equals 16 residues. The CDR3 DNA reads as TGTGCCAGCAGCCGGACAGGGTCGGTCGGGAGTTCACCCCTCCACTTT. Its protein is CASSRTGSVGSSPLHF.

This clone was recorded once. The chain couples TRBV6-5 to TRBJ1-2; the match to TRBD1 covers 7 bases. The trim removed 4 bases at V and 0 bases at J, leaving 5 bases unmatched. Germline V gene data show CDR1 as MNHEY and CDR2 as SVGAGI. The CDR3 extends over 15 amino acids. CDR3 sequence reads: CASSFATGSNYGYTF. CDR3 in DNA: TGTGCCAGCAGTTTTGCGACAGGGTCTAACTATGGCTACACCTTC.

CDR3 coding DNA: TGCAGCGTTGTAGGTTCTAGAGCTGAAGCTTTCTTT. Translation gives CSVVGSRAEAFF. The rearrangement joins TRBV29-1 to TRBJ1-1; D call uncertain. Deletions cut 4 bases from V and 6 bases from J, with 12 bases between. The CDR3 consists of 12 residues. CDR1 is SQVTM, CDR2 ANQGSEA, per germline.

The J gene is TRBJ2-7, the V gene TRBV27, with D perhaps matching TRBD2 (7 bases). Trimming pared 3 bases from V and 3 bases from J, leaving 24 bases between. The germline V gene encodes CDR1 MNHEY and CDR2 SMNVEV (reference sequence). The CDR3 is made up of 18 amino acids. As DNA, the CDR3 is TGTGCCAGCAGTTTGGGGACTGGGGGGGTAAACAGGGTCTACGAGCAGTACTTC. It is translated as CASSLGTGGVNRVYEQYF.

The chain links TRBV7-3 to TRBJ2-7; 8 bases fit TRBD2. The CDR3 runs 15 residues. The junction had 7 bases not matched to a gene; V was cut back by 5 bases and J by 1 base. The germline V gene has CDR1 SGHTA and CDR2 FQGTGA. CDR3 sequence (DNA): TGTGCCAGCAGCCCCTCGGGGGGGAGTTCCTACGAGCAGTACTTC. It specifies CASSPSGGSSYEQYF.

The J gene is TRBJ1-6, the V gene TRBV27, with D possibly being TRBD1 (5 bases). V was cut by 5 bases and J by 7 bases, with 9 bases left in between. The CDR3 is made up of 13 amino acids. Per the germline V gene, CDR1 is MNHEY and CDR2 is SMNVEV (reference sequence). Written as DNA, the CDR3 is TGTGCCAGCAGTCACGGGGGGAATTCACCCCTCCACTTT. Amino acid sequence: CASSHGGNSPLHF.

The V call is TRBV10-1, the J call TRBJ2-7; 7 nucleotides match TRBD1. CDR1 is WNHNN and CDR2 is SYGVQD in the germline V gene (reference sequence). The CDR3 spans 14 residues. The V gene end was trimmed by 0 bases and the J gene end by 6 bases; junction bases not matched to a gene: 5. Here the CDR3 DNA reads TGCGCCAGCAGTGAGTCGACAGGGCCCGCCGAGCAGTACTTC. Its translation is CASSESTGPAEQYF.

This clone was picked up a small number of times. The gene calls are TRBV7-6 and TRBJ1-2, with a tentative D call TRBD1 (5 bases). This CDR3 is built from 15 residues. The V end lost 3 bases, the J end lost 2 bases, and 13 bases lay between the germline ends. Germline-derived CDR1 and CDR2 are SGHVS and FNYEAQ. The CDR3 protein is CASSFAGGRNYGYTF. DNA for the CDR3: TGTGCCAGCAGCTTTGCTGGGGGGAGGAACTATGGCTACACCTTC.

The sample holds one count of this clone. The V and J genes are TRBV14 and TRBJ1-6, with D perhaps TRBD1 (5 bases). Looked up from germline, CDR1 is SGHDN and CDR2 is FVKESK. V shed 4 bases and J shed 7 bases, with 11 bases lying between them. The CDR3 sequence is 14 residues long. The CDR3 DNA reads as TGTGCCAGCAGCCTTTATTCAGGGAATTCACCCCTCCACTTT. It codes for CASSLYSGNSPLHF.

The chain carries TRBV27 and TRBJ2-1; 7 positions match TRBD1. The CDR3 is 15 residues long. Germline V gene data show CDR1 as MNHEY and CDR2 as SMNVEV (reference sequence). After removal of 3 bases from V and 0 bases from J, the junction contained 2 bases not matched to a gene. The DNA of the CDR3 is TGTGCCAGCAGTTTCCCAGGGGGCTCCTACAATGAGCAGTTCTTC. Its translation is CASSFPGGSYNEQFF.

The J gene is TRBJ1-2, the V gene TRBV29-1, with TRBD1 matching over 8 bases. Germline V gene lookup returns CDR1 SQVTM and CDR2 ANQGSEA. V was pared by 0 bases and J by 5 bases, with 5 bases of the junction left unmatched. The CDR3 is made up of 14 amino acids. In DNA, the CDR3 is TGCAGCGTTGAAGATCGGGACAGGCGATATGGCTACACCTTC. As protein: CSVEDRDRRYGYTF. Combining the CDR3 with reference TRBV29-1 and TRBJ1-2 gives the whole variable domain SAVISQKPSRDICQRGTSLTIQCQVDSQVTMMFWYRQQPGQSLTLIATANQGSEATYESGFVIDKFPISRPNLTFSTLTVSNMSPEDSSIYLCSVEDRDRRYGYTFGSGTRLTVV.

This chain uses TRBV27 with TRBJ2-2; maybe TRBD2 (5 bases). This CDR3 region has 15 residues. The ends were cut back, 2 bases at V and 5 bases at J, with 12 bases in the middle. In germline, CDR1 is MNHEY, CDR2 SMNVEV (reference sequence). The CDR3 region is CASSLRAAGTGELFF. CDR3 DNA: TGTGCCAGCAGTTTAAGAGCGGCTGGAACCGGGGAGCTGTTTTTT.

The CDR3 DNA is TGTGCCAGCAGCTTAACTAGCGGGGGGATCACCGGGGAGCTGTTTTTT. It codes for CASSLTSGGITGELFF. V usage is TRBV7-3 and J usage is TRBJ2-2; TRBD2 matches 10 bases. The CDR3 is made up of 16 amino acids. V was pared by 0 bases and J by 4 bases, with 2 bases of the junction left unmatched. Germline V gives CDR1 SGHTA, CDR2 FQGTGA. Complete variable domain (other parts from reference TRBV7-3 and TRBJ2-2): GAGVSQTPSNKVTEKGKYVELRCDPISGHTALYWYRQSLGQGPEFLIYFQGTGAADDSGLPNDRFFAVRPEGSVSTLKIQRTERGDSAVYLCASSLTSGGITGELFFGEGSRLTVL.

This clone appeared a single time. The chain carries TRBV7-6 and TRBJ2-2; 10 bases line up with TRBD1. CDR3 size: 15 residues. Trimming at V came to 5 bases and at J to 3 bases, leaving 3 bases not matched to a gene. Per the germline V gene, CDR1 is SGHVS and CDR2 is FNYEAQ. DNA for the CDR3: TGTGCCAGCAGCCTGACAGGGGGCGACACCGGGGAGCTGTTTTTT. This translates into CASSLTGGDTGELFF. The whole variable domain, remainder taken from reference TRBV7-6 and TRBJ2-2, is GAGVSQSPRYKVTKRGQDVALRCDPISGHVSLYWYRQALGQGPEFLTYFNYEAQQDKSGLPNDRFSAERPEGSISTLTIQRTEQRDSAMYRCASSLTGGDTGELFFGEGSRLTVL.

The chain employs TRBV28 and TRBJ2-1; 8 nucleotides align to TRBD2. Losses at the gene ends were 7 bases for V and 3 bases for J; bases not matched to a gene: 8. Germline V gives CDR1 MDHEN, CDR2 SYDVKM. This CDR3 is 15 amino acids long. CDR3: CASTSGGGNYNEQFF. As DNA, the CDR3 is TGTGCCAGCACCTCCGGGGGGGGGAACTACAATGAGCAGTTCTTC.

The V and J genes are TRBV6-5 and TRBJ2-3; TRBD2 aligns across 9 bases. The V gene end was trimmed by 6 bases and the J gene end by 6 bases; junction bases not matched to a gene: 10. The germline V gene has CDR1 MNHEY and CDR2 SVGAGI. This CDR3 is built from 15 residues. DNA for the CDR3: TGTGCCAGCAGGGGGACTAGCCACACCGGGGATACGCAGTATTTT. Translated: CASRGTSHTGDTQYF.

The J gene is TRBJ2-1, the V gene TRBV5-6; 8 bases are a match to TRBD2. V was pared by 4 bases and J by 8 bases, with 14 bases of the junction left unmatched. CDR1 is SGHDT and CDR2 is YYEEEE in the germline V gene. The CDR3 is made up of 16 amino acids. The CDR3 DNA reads TGTGCCAGCAGCACCACACGGGGGGGCTTTGGGGATGAGCAGTTCTTC. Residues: CASSTTRGGFGDEQFF.

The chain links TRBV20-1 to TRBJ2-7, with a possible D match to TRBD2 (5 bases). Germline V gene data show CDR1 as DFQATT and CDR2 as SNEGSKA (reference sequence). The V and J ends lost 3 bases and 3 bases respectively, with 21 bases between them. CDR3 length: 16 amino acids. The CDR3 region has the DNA TGCAGTGCTAGTTCGGGAACGGCAGCGATTAACTACGAGCAGTACTTC. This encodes CSASSGTAAINYEQYF.

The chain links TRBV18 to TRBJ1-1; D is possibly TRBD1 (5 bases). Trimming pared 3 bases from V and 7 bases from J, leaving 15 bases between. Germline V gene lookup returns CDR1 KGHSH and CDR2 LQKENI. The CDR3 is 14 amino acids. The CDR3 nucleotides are TGTGCCAGCTCACCCGGCCTGAAGACAGATGAAGCTTTCTTT. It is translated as CASSPGLKTDEAFF.

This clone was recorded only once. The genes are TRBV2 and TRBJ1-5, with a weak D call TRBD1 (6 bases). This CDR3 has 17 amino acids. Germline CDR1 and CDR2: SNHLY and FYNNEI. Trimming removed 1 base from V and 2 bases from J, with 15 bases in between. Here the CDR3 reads CASSEGPGARGNQPQHF. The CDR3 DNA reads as TGTGCCAGCAGTGAAGGTCCAGGGGCTCGAGGCAATCAGCCCCAGCATTTT.

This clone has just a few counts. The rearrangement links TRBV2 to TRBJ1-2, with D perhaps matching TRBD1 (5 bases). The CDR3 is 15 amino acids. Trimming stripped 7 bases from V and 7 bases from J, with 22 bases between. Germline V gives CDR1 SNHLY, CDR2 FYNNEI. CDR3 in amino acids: CASKQGGARSGGYTF. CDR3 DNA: TGTGCCAGCAAGCAAGGAGGGGCAAGAAGTGGTGGCTACACCTTC.

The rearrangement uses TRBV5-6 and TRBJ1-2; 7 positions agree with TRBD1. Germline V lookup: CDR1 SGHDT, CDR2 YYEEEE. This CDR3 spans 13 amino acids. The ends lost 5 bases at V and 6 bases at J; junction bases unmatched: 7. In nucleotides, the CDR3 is TGTGCCAGCAGTCCGGGACAGATCCATGGCTACACCTTC. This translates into CASSPGQIHGYTF. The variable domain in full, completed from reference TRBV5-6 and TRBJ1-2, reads DAGVTQSPTHLIKTRGQQVTLRCSPKSGHDTVSWYQQALGQGPQFIFQYYEEEERQRGNFPDRFSGHQFPNYSSELNVNALLLGDSALYLCASSPGQIHGYTFGSGTRLTVV.